Listed below are T cell receptor beta chains from one sample, sequenced in a study of OX40 agonist ivuxolimab in advanced cancers. Here immunoSEQ multiplex PCR was the method, and the copy in TCRdb shows in-frame clones only, minus some. The table has 85,000 to 95,000 clones, 75% to 90% seen once; the top ten hold around 0.34%. The input for sequencing was CD4+ or CD8+ T cells sorted from blood, taken in a trial of the OX40 agonist ivuxolimab. The receptors were sampled from an adult with an advanced solid tumor such as melanoma, head and neck, liver or kidney cancer. Each CDR3 is given with its conserved first and last residue. Fields, in order: D gene, V gene, clone size, J gene, CDR3 protein, CDR3 DNA. A D gene is named only where the DNA matches it firmly. Some rows mark clone size as missing; the rest say once, few, many or name a class of expanded clone.

.,TRBV30,.,TRBJ1-1,CAWSVLPVRPEAFF,TGTGCCTGGAGTGTGTTGCCGGTCCGGCCTGAAGCTTTCTTT
.,TRBV20-1,.,TRBJ1-2,CSAKSIYGYTF,TGCAGTGCTAAGTCCATCTATGGCTACACCTTC
TRBD1,TRBV30,.,TRBJ2-3,CAWKVGTGSDTQYF,TGTGCCTGGAAAGTGGGGACAGGGTCCGATACGCAGTATTTT
.,TRBV5-1,.,TRBJ2-7,CASSPRGGGSNYEQYF,TGCGCCAGCAGCCCTCGCGGTGGAGGTTCTAACTACGAGCAGTACTTC
.,TRBV6-5,.,TRBJ1-2,CASRGDAWAGYTF,TGTGCCAGCAGGGGGGACGCCTGGGCAGGCTACACCTTC
.,TRBV7-2,.,TRBJ1-3,CASSLTSDLSGNTIYF,TGTGCCAGCAGCTTAACCTCGGACCTCTCTGGAAACACCATATATTTT
.,TRBV7-9,.,TRBJ1-1,CASSLVPEGTEAFF,TGTGCCAGCAGCTTAGTCCCCGAGGGGACTGAAGCTTTCTTT
.,TRBV30,.,TRBJ2-2,CAWSDRTGYTGELFF,TGTGCCTGGAGTGACCGGACTGGATACACCGGGGAGCTGTTTTTT
.,TRBV18,.,TRBJ1-1,CASSPAVEMNTEAFF,TGTGCCAGCTCACCAGCTGTAGAGATGAACACTGAAGCTTTCTTT
.,TRBV15,.,TRBJ1-3,CATSRVKGWPGNTIYF,TGTGCCACCAGCAGAGTGAAGGGGTGGCCTGGAAACACCATATATTTT
.,TRBV9,.,TRBJ2-1,CASSVSQGTYNEQFF,TGTGCCAGCAGCGTAAGTCAGGGGACCTACAATGAGCAGTTCTTC
.,TRBV10-3,.,TRBJ1-1,CAISERTPRDEAFF,TGTGCCATCAGTGAGAGGACCCCCCGGGATGAAGCTTTCTTT
.,TRBV19,few,TRBJ1-6,CASSTGLRTASPLHF,TGTGCCAGTAGTACCGGGCTTAGGACAGCTTCACCCCTCCACTTT
.,TRBV18,once,TRBJ2-6,CASSRRQGISGANVLTF,TGTGCCAGCTCCCGTCGGCAGGGAATCTCTGGGGCCAACGTCCTGACTTTC
TRBD2,TRBV4-1,.,TRBJ2-7,CASSQPTSGSPGYEQYF,TGCGCCAGCAGCCAACCGACTAGCGGGAGTCCTGGCTACGAGCAGTACTTC
.,TRBV9,.,TRBJ1-2,CASSPDSPGGYTF,TGTGCCAGCAGTCCCGACAGCCCTGGAGGCTACACCTTC
.,TRBV7-3,.,TRBJ1-1,CASSPGSHGTEAFF,TGTGCCAGCAGCCCCGGGTCCCATGGGACTGAAGCTTTCTTT
TRBD1,TRBV15,.,TRBJ2-7,CATSRVGQGSEQYF,TGTGCCACCAGCAGAGTAGGACAGGGGAGCGAGCAGTACTTC
.,TRBV11-2,.,TRBJ2-5,CASSFRDPIETQYF,TGTGCCAGCAGCTTTAGGGACCCGATAGAGACCCAGTACTTC
TRBD2,TRBV7-2,.,TRBJ2-5,CASSLVGGGGVVETQYF,TGTGCCAGCAGCTTAGTTGGCGGGGGGGGAGTTGTGGAGACCCAGTACTTC
TRBD2,TRBV27,.,TRBJ2-3,CASSTVGLELIGTQYF,TGTGCCAGCAGCACCGTCGGACTAGAGCTTATAGGTACGCAGTATTTT
.,TRBV6-6,.,TRBJ2-1,CASTPNYNEQFF,TGTGCCAGCACTCCTAATTACAATGAGCAGTTCTTC
.,TRBV14,few,TRBJ1-1,CASSLLSGTEAFF,TGTGCCAGCAGCCTACTATCGGGGACTGAAGCTTTCTTT
.,TRBV28,.,TRBJ1-5,CASSVGDQPQHF,TGTGCCAGCAGTGTGGGCGATCAGCCCCAGCATTTT
TRBD1,TRBV6-6,.,TRBJ1-2,CASSYSNRGHGYTF,TGTGCCAGCAGTTACTCGAACAGGGGTCATGGCTACACCTTC
TRBD2,TRBV10-3,.,TRBJ2-1,CAISERREGRNEQFF,TGTGCCATCAGTGAAAGGCGGGAGGGCCGGAATGAGCAGTTCTTC
TRBD1,TRBV2,.,TRBJ2-2,CASTRDRANTGELFF,TGTGCCAGCACCCGGGACAGGGCGAACACCGGGGAGCTGTTTTTT
.,TRBV7-2,.,TRBJ1-5,CASSLGGGYSNQPQHF,TGTGCCAGCAGCTTAGGCGGGGGATATAGCAATCAGCCCCAGCATTTT
.,TRBV11-2,.,TRBJ1-2,CASSSLTPRNYGYTF,TGTGCCAGCAGCTCATTGACACCCCGTAACTATGGCTACACCTTC
.,TRBV2,once,TRBJ1-5,CASRAIMGNQPQHF,TGTGCCAGCAGAGCGATAATGGGCAATCAGCCCCAGCATTTT
.,TRBV19,.,TRBJ1-1,CASSRQVMNTEAFF,TGTGCCAGTAGTAGGCAGGTCATGAACACTGAAGCTTTCTTT
TRBD1,TRBV19,few,TRBJ2-4,CASSKGQGVAIQYF,TGTGCCAGTAGTAAGGGACAGGGAGTCGCCATTCAGTACTTC
.,TRBV5-4,.,TRBJ1-5,CASSLGGVDSNQPQHF,TGTGCCAGCAGCTTGGGGGGCGTTGATAGCAATCAGCCCCAGCATTTT
.,TRBV13,.,TRBJ2-7,CASSLVRGGPYEQYF,TGTGCCAGCAGCTTAGTGCGAGGGGGACCCTACGAGCAGTACTTC
TRBD1,TRBV5-1,.,TRBJ2-2,CASSGTVNTGELFF,TGCGCCAGCAGCGGGACAGTGAACACCGGGGAGCTGTTTTTT
TRBD1,TRBV7-2,.,TRBJ1-5,CASSADRGNQPQHF,TGTGCCAGCAGCGCGGACAGGGGCAATCAGCCCCAGCATTTT
.,TRBV7-2,.,TRBJ2-1,CASSFNLGNEQFF,TGTGCCAGCAGCTTTAATCTGGGCAATGAGCAGTTCTTC
TRBD2,TRBV10-3,.,TRBJ2-5,CAISATSGTQETQYF,TGTGCCATCAGCGCGACTAGCGGGACCCAAGAGACCCAGTACTTC
.,TRBV30,.,TRBJ1-3,CAWTPGGSGNTIYF,TGTGCCTGGACTCCGGGGGGATCTGGAAACACCATATATTTT
TRBD1,TRBV19,once,TRBJ2-5,CASSPGTGGETQYF,TGTGCCAGTAGTCCCGGGACAGGGGGCGAGACCCAGTACTTC
.,TRBV28,.,TRBJ2-1,CASTPTEDNEQFF,TGTGCCAGCACCCCGACGGAGGACAATGAGCAGTTCTTC
.,TRBV7-2,.,TRBJ1-5,CASSTDSSNQPQHF,TGTGCCAGCAGCACGGACAGTAGCAATCAGCCCCAGCATTTT
.,TRBV9,.,TRBJ1-1,CASTQGRENTEAFF,TGTGCCAGCACCCAGGGGCGGGAGAACACTGAAGCTTTCTTT
TRBD2,TRBV7-3,once,TRBJ2-7,CASSESAGRAYEQYF,TGTGCCAGCAGCGAAAGTGCCGGGAGGGCGTACGAGCAGTACTTC
TRBD1,TRBV7-6,.,TRBJ2-7,CASSSGRDRDRKQYF,TGTGCCAGCAGTTCAGGAAGGGACAGGGATAGAAAGCAGTACTTC
TRBD1,TRBV7-9,few,TRBJ1-2,CATSPGQGAGGYTF,TGTGCCACTTCCCCGGGACAGGGGGCCGGGGGCTACACCTTC
.,TRBV18,.,TRBJ2-3,CASSRTKGTTDTQYF,TGTGCCAGCTCACGAACCAAAGGCACCACAGATACGCAGTATTTT
TRBD1,TRBV30,few,TRBJ1-5,CAWSSDRAGNQPQHF,TGTGCCTGGAGTTCGGACAGGGCCGGCAATCAGCCCCAGCATTTT
TRBD1,TRBV19,.,TRBJ2-5,CASSLGTGRLETQYF,TGTGCCAGTAGCCTTGGGACAGGGCGGTTGGAGACCCAGTACTTC
.,TRBV9,.,TRBJ2-3,CASSVEQGQDTQYF,TGTGCCAGCAGCGTAGAGCAGGGCCAAGATACGCAGTATTTT
.,TRBV5-6,.,TRBJ1-2,CASSLAGHSNYGYTF,TGTGCCAGCAGCTTGGCGGGGCACTCCAACTATGGCTACACCTTC
.,TRBV28,.,TRBJ1-1,CASSLVGGTGEPNTEAFF,TGTGCCAGCAGTTTGGTAGGAGGGACCGGGGAGCCGAACACTGAAGCTTTCTTT
.,TRBV12-5,.,TRBJ1-2,CASGLVGNYGYTF,TGTGCTAGTGGTTTGGTAGGGAACTATGGCTACACCTTC
.,TRBV7-9,.,TRBJ1-1,CASSLFGGDTEAFF,TGTGCCAGCAGCTTATTTGGGGGGGACACTGAAGCTTTCTTT